A single sample is the source of the 20 T cell receptor beta chains below, sequenced in a study of PD-1 blockade in classical Hodgkin lymphoma. Method: immunoSEQ multiplex PCR; TCRdb's copy keeps in-frame clones and lacks some. The table records some 150,000 clones, around four fifths of them present only once. Every patient relapsed after autologous stem cell transplantation, and brentuximab vedotin exposure varied. The source material was peripheral blood mononuclear cells (PBMCs), sampled before the second cycle of nivolumab. These receptors originate from a human donor with classical Hodgkin lymphoma.

V and J are TRBV28 and TRBJ1-5, with 9 bases identical to TRBD1. The ends lost 8 bases at V and 5 bases at J; junction bases unmatched: 13. CDR3 length: 16 residues. Germline CDR1 reads MDHEN; CDR2 reads SYDVKM. In DNA form, the CDR3 reads TGTGCCAGCGGAAACAGGGGGCGAGGGGCACATCAGCCCCAGCATTTT. Amino acids: CASGNRGRGAHQPQHF. Supplemented by reference TRBV28 and TRBJ1-5, the full variable domain reads DVKVTQSSRYLVKRTGEKVFLECVQDMDHENMFWYRQDPGLGLRLIYFSYDVKMKEKGDIPEGYSVSREKKERFSLILESASTNQTSMYLCASGNRGRGAHQPQHFGDGTRLSIL.

The rearrangement uses TRBV19 and TRBJ1-1; no definite D call. V lost 6 bases and J 4 bases, leaving 9 bases between the germline ends. Germline V gene data show CDR1 as LNHDA and CDR2 as SQIVND (reference sequence). The CDR3 covers 12 residues. CDR3 loop: CASSQYFTEAFF. The DNA for the CDR3 is TGTGCCAGTAGCCAATACTTCACTGAAGCTTTCTTT.

This clone was detected a few times. The V gene is TRBV14, the J gene TRBJ2-7; D is unresolved. The CDR3 loop spans 13 amino acids. The germline V and J ends were trimmed by 3 bases and 6 bases, with 12 bases remaining between them. CDR1 SGHDN and CDR2 FVKESK come from the germline V gene. CDR3 in amino acids: CASSHRGAGEQYF. CDR3 in DNA: TGTGCCAGCAGCCATAGAGGAGCAGGCGAGCAGTACTTC.

J is TRBJ2-7 and V is TRBV6-5; unclear D gene. Germline V gene sequence: CDR1 MNHEY, CDR2 SVGAGI. V dropped 5 bases and J dropped 3 bases, with 14 bases sitting between them. There are 14 residues in the CDR3. Written as DNA, the CDR3 is TGTGCCAGCAGTCGAGGTGAGGCGTACTACGAGCAGTACTTC. Translating gives CASSRGEAYYEQYF.

This chain links TRBV11-1 with TRBJ2-1; the match to TRBD2 covers 7 bases. CDR1 and CDR2 (germline): SGHAT, FQDESV (reference sequence). The CDR3 is 12 amino acids. Trimming took 4 bases from V and 10 from J; bases not matched to a gene: 4. CDR3: CASSSREVEQFF. As DNA, the CDR3 is TGTGCCAGCAGCTCCCGGGAGGTCGAGCAGTTCTTC.

About this clone itself: One junction end disagrees with the germline gene, perhaps due to a read error. The chain couples TRBV10-3 to TRBJ1-2; D gene uncertain. CDR3 length equals 13 residues. The germline gives CDR1 ENHRY, CDR2 SYGVKD. For the CDR3, the DNA is TGTGCCAGCAGTGAAGCGGGCAACTATGGCTACACCTTC. Amino acids: CASSEAGNYGYTF.

V usage is TRBV29-1 and J usage is TRBJ2-1, with 11 bases that match TRBD2. Germline lookup yields CDR1 SQVTM and CDR2 ANQGSEA. The CDR3 consists of 15 residues. Germline trimming cut 5 bases from V and 5 bases from J; bases unmatched to any gene: 8. The CDR3, as DNA: TGCAGCGTTCTCCTTCTAGCGGGAGGTCACAATGAGCAGTTCTTC. Residues: CSVLLLAGGHNEQFF.

V gene TRBV19 combines with J gene TRBJ2-1; 16 bases align to TRBD2. The CDR3 is 19 amino acids. Germline assignment: CDR1 LNHDA and CDR2 SQIVND (reference sequence). V was clipped by 5 bases and J by 8 bases; unmatched bases: 15. DNA for the CDR3: TGTGCCAGTAGTGTTAGGGGACTAGCGGGAGGGCCAAAGGGGGATGAGCAGTTCTTC. Residues: CASSVRGLAGGPKGDEQFF.

This clone was observed many times. The J gene is TRBJ2-7, the V gene TRBV10-3, with D possibly called TRBD1 or TRBD2 (6 bases each). The CDR3 is made up of 16 amino acids. Germline V gene lookup returns CDR1 ENHRY and CDR2 SYGVKD. Trimming stripped 2 bases from V and 4 bases from J, with 18 bases between. The CDR3 sequence is CAISERWLGGMYEQYF. The CDR3 coding sequence is TGTGCCATCAGTGAGAGGTGGCTAGGGGGGATGTACGAGCAGTACTTC.

In regard to this clone: The sample carries other DNA sequences with the same CDR3. V usage is TRBV29-1 and J usage is TRBJ2-7, with 10 bases identical to TRBD1. The germline V gene has CDR1 SQVTM and CDR2 ANQGSEA. The CDR3 is made up of 12 amino acids. Trimming cost V 7 bases and J 2 bases; bases outside gene matches: 2. In DNA, the CDR3 is TGCAGCGCTGGACAGGGGGCCTACGAGCAGTACTTC. Protein: CSAGQGAYEQYF.

The chain uses TRBV6-5 and TRBJ2-4, with D possibly being TRBD1 (5 bases). Per germline, CDR1 MNHEY and CDR2 SVGAGI. The CDR3 has 13 amino acids. The V end lost 10 bases, the J end lost 1 base, and 11 bases lay between the germline ends. CDR3 coding DNA: TGTGCCACAGCAGGGTCCGCCAAAAACATTCAGTACTTC. Its translation is CATAGSAKNIQYF.

This chain links TRBV11-3 with TRBJ2-1; a possible D gene is TRBD2 (7 bases). The CDR3 spans 14 residues. Germline-derived CDR1 and CDR2 are SGHNT and YENEEA. The V end lost 3 bases, the J end lost 4 bases, and 10 bases lay between the germline ends. The CDR3 protein is CASSLRGGYNEQFF. For the CDR3, the DNA is TGTGCCAGCAGCTTGAGGGGGGGGTACAATGAGCAGTTCTTC.

The rearrangement uses TRBV28 and TRBJ2-7, with D possibly TRBD2 on 6 matching bases. Trimming took 5 bases from V and 5 from J, leaving 10 bases between them. The germline gives CDR1 MDHEN, CDR2 SYDVKM. The CDR3 is 12 residues long. CDR3 loop: CASSLWRDEQYF. CDR3 in DNA: TGTGCCAGCAGTCTTTGGAGGGACGAGCAGTACTTC.

This clone was detected many times. The CDR3, as DNA: TGTGCCAGTAGTTCCTCTTTGGGGACACGGAATCAGCCCCAGCATTTT. Translation: CASSSSLGTRNQPQHF. The chain couples TRBV19 to TRBJ1-5, with D possibly TRBD1 on 6 matching bases. Germline V lookup: CDR1 LNHDA, CDR2 SQIVND (reference sequence). This CDR3 contains 16 residues. Trimming removed 5 bases from V and 4 bases from J, with 18 bases in between.

This clone was recorded once. V usage is TRBV6-6 and J usage is TRBJ2-7; 9 bases are shared with TRBD1. V shed 6 bases and J 0 bases; nucleotides not matched to a gene: 6. Germline V gene data show CDR1 as MNHNY and CDR2 as SVGAGI (reference sequence). The CDR3 runs to 15 residues. The CDR3 loop reads CASSRTGASSYEQYF. In DNA, the CDR3 is TGTGCCAGCAGCCGGACAGGGGCCTCCTCCTACGAGCAGTACTTC.

CDR3 in amino acids: CASSSGLGVGDTQYF. CDR3 sequence (DNA): TGTGCCAGCAGTTCCGGATTGGGAGTTGGAGATACGCAGTATTTT. The genes are TRBV7-3 and TRBJ2-3, with D possibly being TRBD2 (5 bases). Germline CDR1 reads SGHTA; CDR2 reads FQGTGA. CDR3 size: 15 residues. The V end lost 6 bases, the J end lost 5 bases, and 18 bases lay between the germline ends.

The chain links TRBV28 to TRBJ1-4; a weak D match, TRBD1 (5 bases). Germline values: CDR1 MDHEN, CDR2 SYDVKM. V lost 10 bases, J lost 7 bases, and 13 bases lay in between. The CDR3 is 12 amino acids. CDR3 DNA sequence: TGTGCCACACACAGGCAAACTGAAAAACTGTTTTTT. The encoded protein is CATHRQTEKLFF.

This clone appeared many times. V usage is TRBV5-1 and J usage is TRBJ1-1; D ambiguous. This CDR3 is built from 15 residues. Germline V lookup: CDR1 SGHRS, CDR2 YFSETQ. Trimming removed 2 bases from V and 0 bases from J, with 11 bases in between. DNA of the CDR3: TGCGCCAGCAGCTTCTCGGCAGGTTTGAACACTGAAGCTTTCTTT. Translating it yields CASSFSAGLNTEAFF.

The chain uses TRBV4-2 and TRBJ1-6, with D possibly TRBD1 on 6 matching bases. The CDR3 has 15 residues. V gave up 0 bases and J gave up 9 bases, with 12 bases separating them. The germline V gene encodes CDR1 LGHNA and CDR2 YNFKEQ. CDR3 DNA: TGTGCCAGCAGCCAAGAGAGCCAGGGGATTTCACCCCTCCACTTT. It encodes CASSQESQGISPLHF.

As for this clone: A much larger clone differs by one base, so this may be a read error. The chain carries TRBV5-6 and TRBJ2-7; D remains unclear. The length of the CDR3 is 13 residues. V lost 0 bases and J 6 bases, leaving 10 bases between the germline ends. CDR1 is SGHDT, CDR2 YYEEEE, per germline. The CDR3 loop is CASSLVVAGEQYF. DNA for the CDR3: TGTGCCAGCAGCTTGGTGGTCGCAGGCGAGCAGTACTTC.